This TCR beta chain was profiled in a study of T cells in Graves' hyperthyroidism and ophthalmopathy. RNA transcripts served as the template for amplifying TCR beta CDR3 regions. A set of HTBI primers served as the primers for a first-round RT-PCR of the TCR CDR3. In TCRdb, the multiplex PCR reads were re-called with MiXCR into one record per CDR3 protein. The repertoire holds about 350,000 distinct CDR3 sequences, with 15% to 20% as singletons. Germline V gives CDR1 MNHNS, CDR2 SASEGT. Between the trimmed V and J ends, which lost 2 bases and 6 bases, there was a span of 16 bases. The CDR3 totals 15 residues.

The chain recombines TRBV6-1 with TRBJ1-2, with D possibly TRBD1 on 6 matching bases. This sequence was found in a middle-aged woman with Graves' ophthalmopathy. The sample was blood. In nucleotides, the CDR3 is TGTGCCAGCAGTGAAAGTCAGGGGCCGCTACATGGCTACACCTTC. It codes for CASSESQGPLHGYTF.